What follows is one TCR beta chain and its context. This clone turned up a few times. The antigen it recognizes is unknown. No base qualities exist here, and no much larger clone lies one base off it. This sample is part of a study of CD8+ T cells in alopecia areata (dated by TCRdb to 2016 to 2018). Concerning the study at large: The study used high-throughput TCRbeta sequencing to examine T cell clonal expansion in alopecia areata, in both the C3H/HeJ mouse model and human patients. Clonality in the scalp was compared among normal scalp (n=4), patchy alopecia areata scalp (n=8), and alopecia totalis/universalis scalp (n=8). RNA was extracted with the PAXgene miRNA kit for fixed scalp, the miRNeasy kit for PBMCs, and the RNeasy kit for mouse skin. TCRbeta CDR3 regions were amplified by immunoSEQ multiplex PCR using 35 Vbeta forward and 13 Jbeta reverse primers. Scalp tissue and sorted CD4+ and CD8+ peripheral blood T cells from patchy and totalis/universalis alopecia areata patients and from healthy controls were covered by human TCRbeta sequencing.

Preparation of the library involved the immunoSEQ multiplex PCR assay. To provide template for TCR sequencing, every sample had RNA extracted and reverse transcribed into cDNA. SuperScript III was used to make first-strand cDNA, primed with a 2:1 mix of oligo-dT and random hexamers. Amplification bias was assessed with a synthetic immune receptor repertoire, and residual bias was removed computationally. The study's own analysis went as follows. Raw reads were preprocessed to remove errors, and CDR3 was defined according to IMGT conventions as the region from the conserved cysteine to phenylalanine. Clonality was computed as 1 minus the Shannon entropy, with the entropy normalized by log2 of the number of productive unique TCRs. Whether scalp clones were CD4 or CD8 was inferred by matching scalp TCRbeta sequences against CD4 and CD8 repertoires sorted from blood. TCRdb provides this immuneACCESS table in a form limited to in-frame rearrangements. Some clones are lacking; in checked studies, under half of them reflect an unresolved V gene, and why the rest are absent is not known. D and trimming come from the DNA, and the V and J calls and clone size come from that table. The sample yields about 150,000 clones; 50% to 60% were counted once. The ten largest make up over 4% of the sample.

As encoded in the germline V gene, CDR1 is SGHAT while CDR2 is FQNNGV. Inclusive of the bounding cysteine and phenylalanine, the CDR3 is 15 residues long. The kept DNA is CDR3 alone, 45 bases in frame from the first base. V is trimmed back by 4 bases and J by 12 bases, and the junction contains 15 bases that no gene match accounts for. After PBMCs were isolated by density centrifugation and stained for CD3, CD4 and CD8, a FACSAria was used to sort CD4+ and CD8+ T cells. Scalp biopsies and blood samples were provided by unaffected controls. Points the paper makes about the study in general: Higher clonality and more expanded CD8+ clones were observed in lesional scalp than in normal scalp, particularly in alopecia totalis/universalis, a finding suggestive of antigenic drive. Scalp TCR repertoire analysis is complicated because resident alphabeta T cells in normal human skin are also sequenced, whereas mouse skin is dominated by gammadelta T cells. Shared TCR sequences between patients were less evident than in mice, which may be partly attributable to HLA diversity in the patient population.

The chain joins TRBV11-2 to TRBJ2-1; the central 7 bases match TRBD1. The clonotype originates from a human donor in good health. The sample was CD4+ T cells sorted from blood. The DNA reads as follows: TGTGCCAGCAGCTCTCCGAGAGACAGGGAGACTGGGCAGTTCTTC. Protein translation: CASSSPRDRETGQFF.